The next 25 T cell receptor beta chains were all read from a single sample in a study of blood T cell repertoires in COVID-19. Data came from immunoSEQ multiplex PCR; TCRdb stores just in-frame clones and leaves some out. The table records fewer than 600,000 clones, roughly 89% of them present only once. Sequencing input: peripheral blood. The receptors here all came from a man aged 18 to 30 with COVID-19, enrolled during active disease.

This rearrangement joins TRBV20-1 to TRBJ1-2; TRBD1 agrees at 7 bases. CDR1 DFQATT and CDR2 SNEGSKA come from the germline V gene (reference sequence). The length of the CDR3 is 15 residues. The J segment lost 2 bases and the V segment lost 3 bases, leaving 9 bases of the junction unmatched. Here the CDR3 reads CSASSDREANYGYTF. CDR3 sequence (DNA): TGCAGTGCTAGTTCTGACAGGGAGGCCAACTATGGCTACACCTTC.

V and J are TRBV2 and TRBJ2-3; the D gene is possibly TRBD1 (6 bases). In germline, CDR1 is SNHLY, CDR2 FYNNEI. V shed 7 bases and J shed 2 bases, with 13 bases lying between them. The CDR3 loop spans 14 amino acids. CDR3 residues: CASNKDRYTDTQYF. CDR3 DNA sequence: TGTGCCAGCAACAAGGACAGATACACAGATACGCAGTATTTT.

J is TRBJ2-7 and V is TRBV6-5; D is possibly TRBD1 (6 bases). The length of the CDR3 is 15 residues. Trimming took 5 bases from V and 0 from J, leaving 14 bases between them. CDR1 is MNHEY and CDR2 is SVGAGI in the germline V gene. This CDR3 is CASSQQTGFSYEQYF. The CDR3 nucleotides read TGTGCCAGCAGTCAGCAGACAGGCTTCTCCTACGAGCAGTACTTC.

This clone ranks as medium-sized. The genes are TRBV12-5 and TRBJ1-1, with 7 bases that match TRBD1. The germline CDR1 and CDR2 sequences are LGHNT and FRNRAP. V was pared by 4 bases and J by 5 bases, with 4 bases of the junction left unmatched. This CDR3 is 13 amino acids long. The CDR3 loop reads CASGWDSETEAFF. The CDR3 nucleotides read TGTGCTAGTGGTTGGGACAGCGAAACTGAAGCTTTCTTT.

The chain is built from TRBV25-1 and TRBJ1-5, with D hard to call. Germline CDR1 is MGHDK and CDR2 is SYGVNS. Trimming cost V 3 bases and J 4 bases, with 4 bases left between them. The CDR3 is 12 residues long. CDR3 nucleotides: TGTGCCAGCAGTGACGGGAATCAGCCCCAGCATTTT. Amino acid sequence: CASSDGNQPQHF.

The chain joins TRBV5-8 to TRBJ2-7, with 9 nucleotides matching TRBD2. The junction had 7 bases not matched to a gene; V was cut back by 4 bases and J by 2 bases. The CDR3 has 15 amino acids. The germline V gene encodes CDR1 SGHTS and CDR2 YDEGEE. The CDR3 DNA reads as TGTGCCAGCAGCCGAGCGGGGGGCCGAGCCTACGAGCAGTACTTC. It specifies CASSRAGGRAYEQYF.

The gene calls are TRBV19 and TRBJ2-3; the D gene is possibly TRBD1 (5 bases). CDR3 size: 14 residues. The germline V and J ends were trimmed by 3 bases and 4 bases, with 11 bases remaining between them. The germline gives CDR1 LNHDA, CDR2 SQIVND (reference sequence). The CDR3 sequence: CASSIGQGSDTQYF. CDR3 bases: TGTGCCAGTAGTATTGGTCAGGGATCAGATACGCAGTATTTT.

The J gene is TRBJ2-3, the V gene TRBV9; D is uncertain. With 0 bases removed from V and 7 bases from J, the gap between germline ends came to 18 bases. The CDR3 sequence is 16 residues long. From germline, CDR1 is SGDLS and CDR2 YYNGEE. The CDR3 region has the DNA TGTGCCAGCAGCGTAGATGTGAGTTTAAGTCTAAATACGCAGTATTTT. It translates to CASSVDVSLSLNTQYF.

This chain uses TRBV7-9 with TRBJ1-2; TRBD1 matches 11 bases. This CDR3 has 17 residues. Trimming took 0 bases from V and 3 from J; bases not matched to a gene: 6. The germline CDR1 and CDR2 sequences are SEHNR and FQNEAQ (reference sequence). The CDR3 sequence is CASSLALGTGGDYGYTF. The CDR3 DNA sequence: TGTGCCAGCAGCTTAGCGCTGGGGACAGGGGGGGACTATGGCTACACCTTC. The variable domain in full, with the rest retrieved from reference TRBV7-9 and TRBJ1-2, is DTGVSQNPRHKITKRGQNVTFRCDPISEHNRLYWYRQTLGQGPEFLTYFQNEAQLEKSRLLSDRFSAERPKGSFSTLEIQRTEQGDSAMYLCASSLALGTGGDYGYTFGSGTRLTVV.

The chain couples TRBV5-1 to TRBJ1-5, with TRBD1 identical over 8 bases. This CDR3 has 15 residues. J gave up 1 base and V 3 bases, and 3 bases lay outside the gene matches. Germline assignment: CDR1 SGHRS and CDR2 YFSETQ. The CDR3 DNA sequence: TGCGCCAGCAGCTCACAGGGGGGAAGCAATCAGCCCCAGCATTTT. It is translated as CASSSQGGSNQPQHF.

The chain joins TRBV18 to TRBJ2-3; TRBD1 agrees at 7 bases. CDR3 length: 15 residues. Germline lookup yields CDR1 KGHSH and CDR2 LQKENI. V gave up 3 bases and J gave up 1 base; unmatched junction bases: 4. Here the CDR3 DNA reads TGTGCCAGCTCACCCGGACAGGTGGGCACAGATACGCAGTATTTT. Amino acid sequence: CASSPGQVGTDTQYF.

The rearrangement links TRBV9 to TRBJ1-4; 7 positions agree with TRBD1. CDR1 and CDR2 from the germline V gene are SGDLS and YYNGEE. CDR3 size: 15 residues. The V and J ends lost 2 bases and 7 bases, in that order; junction bases with no gene match: 8. The CDR3, as DNA: TGTGCCAGCAGCGTGACAGGGACAGTCGCTGAAAAACTGTTTTTT. Its translation: CASSVTGTVAEKLFF.

The rearrangement joins TRBV2 to TRBJ2-4; TRBD2 agrees at 9 bases. Germline loops: CDR1 SNHLY, CDR2 FYNNEI. The CDR3 is 15 residues long. The J segment lost 5 bases and the V segment lost 6 bases, leaving 8 bases of the junction unmatched. CDR3 residues: CASRDGLARQNIQYF. The CDR3, as DNA: TGTGCCAGCAGAGATGGACTAGCGCGTCAAAACATTCAGTACTTC.

This chain uses TRBV12-1 with TRBJ2-5; TRBD2, the table's D call, lacks a check against the DNA. TRBV12-1 counts as a pseudogene. This CDR3 has 13 residues. This CDR3 is CASSFGGGETQYF. The CDR3 DNA sequence: TGTGCCAGCAGCTTTGGGGGGGGAGAGACCCAGTACTTC.

This sequence joins TRBV12-3 or TRBV12-4 and TRBJ2-7; a possible D gene is TRBD1 (6 bases). Between the trimmed V and J ends, which lost 5 bases and 5 bases, there was a span of 7 bases. The CDR3 totals 11 residues. The CDR3 protein is CASSEGDEQYF. The CDR3 region has the DNA TGTGCCAGCAGTGAGGGGGACGAGCAGTACTTC.

This clone was seen a handful of times. V is TRBV6-1 and J is TRBJ2-7, with a possible D match to TRBD1 (5 bases). CDR1 is MNHNS, CDR2 SASEGT, per germline. V shed 2 bases and J shed 5 bases, with 10 bases lying between them. The CDR3 totals 13 residues. CDR3 bases: TGTGCCAGCAGTGAACAGGGTTACGACGAGCAGTACTTC. The encoded protein is CASSEQGYDEQYF.

V is TRBV7-8 and J is TRBJ1-2; no clear D gene. Trimming took off 5 bases at V and 5 bases at J, with 21 bases between the two ends. The germline V gene has CDR1 SGHVS and CDR2 FQNEAQ. This CDR3 has 16 amino acids. The CDR3, as DNA: TGTGCCAGCAGCCAACGCCTAACTACCTTGAGATATGGCTACACCTTC. Translating it yields CASSQRLTTLRYGYTF.

The V call is TRBV11-2, the J call TRBJ1-6; D unclear. The CDR3 loop spans 19 amino acids. From germline, CDR1 is SGHAT and CDR2 FQNNGV. V shed 6 bases and J shed 0 bases, with 21 bases lying between them. The CDR3 is CASSSGGFPRSSYNSPLHF. In nucleotides, the CDR3 is TGTGCCAGCAGTTCTGGTGGTTTCCCGAGGAGCTCCTATAATTCACCCCTCCACTTT.

The rearrangement links TRBV15 to TRBJ2-5; 7 bases line up with TRBD2. Germline loops: CDR1 LNHNV, CDR2 YYDKDF (reference sequence). CDR3 length equals 16 residues. The V segment lost 0 bases and the J segment 3 bases; nucleotides outside the gene matches: 7. The CDR3 spells CATSRDFGGGEETQYF. Written as DNA, the CDR3 is TGTGCCACCAGCAGAGACTTCGGCGGGGGAGAAGAGACCCAGTACTTC.

The genes are TRBV6-4 and TRBJ2-3; a possible D gene is TRBD2 (6 bases). Germline values: CDR1 MRHNA, CDR2 SNTAGT. CDR3 length: 14 residues. Deletions cut 2 bases from V and 5 bases from J, with 11 bases between. In nucleotides, the CDR3 is TGTGCCAGCAGTGACACCGTCGGGGGAGATACGCAGTATTTT. Translating it yields CASSDTVGGDTQYF.

This clone has a handful of counts. The J gene is TRBJ1-1, the V gene TRBV7-9; possible D gene TRBD1, 6 bases. This CDR3 spans 14 amino acids. The germline gives CDR1 SEHNR, CDR2 FQNEAQ (reference sequence). The V end was cut by 0 bases, the J end by 5 bases, with 10 bases between. As DNA, the CDR3 is TGTGCCAGCAGCTTAGCCAGGGGAGGGACTGAAGCTTTCTTT. Its protein is CASSLARGGTEAFF.

This chain's CDR3 is CASTQDRVGTQYF. The DNA for the CDR3 is TGTGCCAGCACCCAAGACAGGGTTGGGACCCAGTACTTC. The genes are TRBV12-3 or TRBV12-4 and TRBJ2-5; 7 bases fit TRBD1. The CDR3 has 13 amino acids. J was trimmed by 7 bases and V by 7 bases; bases with no gene match: 9.

This chain links TRBV11-2 with TRBJ2-7, with D maybe TRBD2 (7 bases). The CDR3 covers 16 residues. Trimming removed 5 bases from V and 0 bases from J, with 17 bases in between. The V gene's germline CDR1 is SGHAT and CDR2 FQNNGV. The CDR3 reads CASSPIGGERSYEQYF. The CDR3 bases are TGTGCCAGCAGCCCCATAGGGGGGGAGCGCTCCTACGAGCAGTACTTC.

The rearrangement uses TRBV27 and TRBJ1-2, with a possible D match to TRBD1 (5 bases). CDR1 MNHEY and CDR2 SMNVEV come from the germline V gene (reference sequence). Trimming pared 6 bases from V and 4 bases from J, leaving 18 bases between. This CDR3 region has 15 residues. The CDR3 sequence is CASRGGDGVGYGYTF. The CDR3 bases are TGTGCCAGCAGGGGGGGAGACGGGGTTGGCTATGGCTACACCTTC.

V usage is TRBV2 and J usage is TRBJ2-7; weak D call: TRBD2 (6 bases). V lost 2 bases and J 1 base, leaving 9 bases between the germline ends. The germline gives CDR1 SNHLY, CDR2 FYNNEI. The CDR3 contains 14 residues. The CDR3 DNA reads as TGTGCCAGCAGTGAAAGGCGGGATTCCTACGAGCAGTACTTC. Its translation: CASSERRDSYEQYF.